The rows below give T cell receptor beta chains drawn from one sample of a study of molecular identifiers for immune sequencing clone quantification. MiXCR, applied by TCRdb to the PCR reads, yields one record per CDR3 protein. Of around 300,000 distinct CDR3 sequences in the sample, over 20% were seen once. Sequencing was done on a sample of naive CD8+ T cells from blood, with Jurkat cell RNA spiked in. These receptors originate from a human donor in good health. Some libraries in this study had Jurkat cell RNA spiked in. CDR3s include the opening cysteine and the closing phenylalanine or tryptophan. The D gene is left open where the match is weak. The listing skips clone size in some rows; elsewhere it reads once, few, many or a size class.

NA | TRBJ2-2 | NA | 16 | TRBV28 | CASSPSSGVNAGELFF | TGTGCCAGCAGCCCTTCGAGTGGGGTGAACGCCGGGGAGCTGTTTTTT
once | TRBJ2-7 | TRBD2 | 15 | TRBV19 | CASSIRLAGRYEQYF | TGTGCCAGTAGTATCAGACTAGCGGGAAGATACGAGCAATACTTC
many | TRBJ2-1 | TRBD1 | 15 | TRBV4-3 | CASSQDLGQGYEQFF | TGCGCCAGCAGCCAAGATCTGGGACAGGGTTATGAGCAGTTCTTC
many | TRBJ2-2 | NA | 14 | TRBV7-9 | CASRPSTPPGELFF | TGTGCCAGCAGACCTAGTACACCACCCGGGGAGCTGTTTTTT
many | TRBJ2-7 | TRBD1 | 14 | TRBV4-1 | CASSHAGGESEQYF | TGCGCCAGCAGCCATGCAGGGGGAGAATCCGAGCAGTACTTC
few | TRBJ1-1 | NA | 14 | TRBV7-9 | CASSPPGSSTEAFF | TGTGCCAGCAGTCCTCCAGGGAGTAGCACTGAAGCTTTCTTT
NA | TRBJ2-3 | NA | 13 | TRBV19 | CASSIGGADTQYF | TGTGCCAGTAGTATCGGCGGGGCAGATACGCAGTATTTT
NA | TRBJ1-1 | TRBD1 | 15 | TRBV19 | CASSIYQGANTEAFF | TGTGCCAGTAGTATATATCAGGGGGCGAACACTGAAGCTTTCTTT
NA | TRBJ1-1 | NA | 14 | TRBV7-9 | CASSLVSSNTEAFF | TGTGCCAGCAGCTTAGTTAGCTCGAACACTGAGGCTTTCTTT
many | TRBJ2-5 | NA | 13 | TRBV27 | CASSLVATETQYF | TGTGCCAGCAGTTTGGTGGCTACGGAGACCCAGTACTTC
few | TRBJ2-7 | NA | 14 | TRBV20-1 | CSARDRDGYYEQYF | TGCAGTGCTAGAGACCGGGACGGCTACTACGAGCAGTACTTC
many | TRBJ2-1 | NA | 13 | TRBV7-2 | CASSTGLSNEQFF | TGTGCCAGCAGCACGGGACTGTCCAATGAGCAGTTCTTC
NA | TRBJ2-3 | TRBD1 | 15 | TRBV11-2 | CASSFFQGDTDTQYF | TGTGCCAGCAGCTTTTTCCAGGGGGACACAGATACGCAGTATTTT
many | TRBJ2-3 | TRBD2 | 16 | TRBV5-1 | CASSLRTSASTDTQYF | TGCGCCAGCAGCTTGCGGACTAGCGCGAGCACAGATACGCAGTATTTT
NA | TRBJ2-6 | NA | 17 | TRBV6-5 | CASTSFWAGSGANILTF | TGTGCCAGCACCTCCTTCTGGGCCGGTTCTGGGGCCAACATCCTGACTTTC
many | TRBJ2-7 | TRBD2 | 15 | TRBV4-3 | CASSQDRGGLYEQYF | TGCGCCAGCAGCCAAGATCGGGGGGGTCTCTACGAGCAGTACTTC
NA | TRBJ2-5 | NA | 15 | TRBV5-3 | CARSWPPGVPETQYF | TGTGCCAGAAGCTGGCCTCCCGGGGTCCCAGAGACCCAGTACTTC
NA | TRBJ2-3 | NA | 15 | TRBV12-3/TRBV12-4 | CASSLGIRLADTQYF | TGTGCCAGCAGTTTAGGTATCAGACTGGCAGATACGCAGTATTTT
many | TRBJ2-7 | TRBD2 | 15 | TRBV14 | CASSRLSSGMVEQYF | TGTGCCAGCAGCCGACTGTCTAGCGGGATGGTAGAGCAGTACTTC
NA | TRBJ2-5 | TRBD1 | 15 | TRBV30 | CAWSVDRGMEETQYF | TGTGCCTGGAGTGTAGACAGGGGAATGGAAGAGACCCAGTACTTC
NA | TRBJ2-3 | TRBD2 | 15 | TRBV6-2/TRBV6-3 | CASSQTSEGTDTQYF | TGTGCCAGCAGCCAAACTAGCGAGGGCACAGATACGCAGTATTTT
NA | TRBJ2-5 | NA | 14 | TRBV5-1 | CASSLVTDEETQYF | TGCGCCAGCAGCTTGGTAACGGATGAAGAGACCCAGTACTTC
NA | TRBJ2-7 | NA | 13 | TRBV7-2 | CASSLWGSYEQCF | TGTGCCAGCAGCTTATGGGGGAGCTACGAGCAGTGCTTC
many | TRBJ1-4 | NA | 16 | TRBV7-9 | CASSRNPGSTNEKLFF | TGTGCCAGCAGCCGGAATCCAGGGTCGACTAATGAAAAACTGTTTTTT
NA | TRBJ2-5 | NA | 17 | TRBV20-1 | CSARSQRATWYQETQYF | TGCAGTGCTAGAAGTCAGCGGGCGACCTGGTACCAAGAGACCCAGTACTTC
few | TRBJ1-5 | NA | 15 | TRBV2 | CASSTTVDSNQPQHF | TGTGCCAGCAGTACGACAGTAGATAGCAATCAGCCCCAGCATTTT
few | TRBJ1-4 | TRBD1 | 15 | TRBV19 | CASSIWTGLNEKLFF | TGTGCCAGTAGTATCTGGACAGGGCTAAACGAAAAACTGTTTTTT
NA | TRBJ2-5 | NA | 11 | TRBV29-1 | CSVVMLETQYF | TGCAGCGTTGTCATGCTAGAGACCCAGTACTTC
many | TRBJ2-6 | TRBD2 | 17 | TRBV29-1 | CSVELAGALAGANVLTF | TGCAGCGTGGAACTAGCGGGTGCCCTCGCTGGGGCCAACGTCCTGACTTTC
NA | TRBJ1-2 | NA | 12 | TRBV7-9 | CASSFQGQTYTF | TGTGCCAGCAGCTTTCAGGGCCAGACCTACACCTTC
NA | TRBJ2-2 | NA | 13 | TRBV19 | CASSIVGTGGLFF | TGTGCCAGTAGTATTGTGGGCACCGGGGGGCTGTTTTTT
many | TRBJ2-7 | NA | 12 | TRBV4-1 | CASSRGKYEQYF | TGCGCCAGCAGCCGAGGAAAGTACGAGCAGTACTTC
few | TRBJ1-3 | NA | 14 | TRBV20-1 | CSASGGPSGNTIYF | TGCAGCGCATCCGGGGGGCCGAGTGGAAACACCATATATTTT
many | TRBJ1-1 | NA | 17 | TRBV4-3 | CASSQDYGTSGDTEAFF | TGCGCCAGCAGCCAAGATTACGGCACGTCAGGGGATACTGAAGCTTTCTTT
few | TRBJ2-1 | TRBD1 | 12 | TRBV5-1 | CASSPGGVEQFF | TGCGCCAGCAGCCCAGGGGGTGTTGAGCAGTTCTTC
NA | TRBJ2-7 | NA | 13 | TRBV20-1 | CSATQANSYAQYF | TGCAGTGCAACACAGGCCAACTCCTACGCGCAGTACTTC
many | TRBJ1-4 | NA | 16 | TRBV28 | CASRPVVPQGREKLFF | TGTGCCAGCCGTCCCGTCGTCCCCCAAGGTCGTGAAAAACTGTTTTTT
many | TRBJ1-1 | NA | 15 | TRBV7-9 | CASSSPKTVNTEAFF | TGTGCCAGCAGCTCCCCCAAGACAGTGAACACTGAAGCTTTCTTT
NA | TRBJ2-2 | NA | 16 | TRBV3-1 | CASSQFPGQNTGELFF | TGTGCCAGCAGCCAATTTCCGGGACAGAACACCGGGGAGCTGTTTTTT
many | TRBJ1-1 | NA | 12 | TRBV29-1 | CSVEGLRTEAFF | TGCAGCGTTGAAGGACTGAGGACTGAAGCTTTCTTT
many | TRBJ2-1 | NA | 13 | TRBV7-3 | CASSHDSYNEQFF | TGTGCCAGCAGCCACGACTCCTACAATGAGCAGTTCTTC
many | TRBJ1-5 | TRBD1 | 16 | TRBV5-8 | CASSKDYRGRNQPQHF | TGTGCCAGCAGCAAGGATTACAGGGGACGTAATCAGCCCCAGCATTTT
few | TRBJ1-2 | NA | 15 | TRBV5-5 | CASSLVKGPSYGYTF | TGTGCCAGCAGCTTGGTTAAGGGGCCGAGCTATGGCTACACCTTC
few | TRBJ2-7 | TRBD2 | 15 | TRBV4-3 | CASSQGTSGPYEQYF | TGCGCCAGCAGCCAAGGGACTAGCGGCCCCTACGAGCAGTACTTC
few | TRBJ2-1 | NA | 14 | TRBV7-9 | CASSLAGQGNEQFF | TGTGCCAGCAGCTTAGCGGGGCAGGGCAATGAGCAGTTCTTC
NA | TRBJ2-2 | TRBD2 | 19 | TRBV20-1 | CSARDRGLAGGPKTGELFF | TGCAGTGCTAGAGATAGAGGACTAGCGGGAGGGCCAAAAACCGGGGAGCTGTTTTTT
few | TRBJ2-7 | TRBD2 | 14 | TRBV3-1 | CASSLTQLASEQYF | TGTGCCAGCAGCCTGACTCAACTAGCGTCTGAGCAGTACTTC
many | TRBJ1-3 | NA | 14 | TRBV7-2 | CASRTGFSGNTIYF | TGTGCCAGCAGAACAGGGTTCTCTGGAAACACCATATATTTT
many | TRBJ2-7 | NA | 14 | TRBV20-1 | CSAPRPSARYEQYF | TGCAGTGCTCCTCGCCCCTCGGCCCGCTACGAGCAGTACTTC
NA | TRBJ2-1 | TRBD2 | 17 | TRBV4-3 | CASSQELAGGYYNEQFF | TGCGCCAGCAGCCAAGAACTTGCGGGAGGGTACTACAATGAGCAGTTCTTC
few | TRBJ2-7 | NA | 16 | TRBV7-2 | CASSLALGPPNYEQYF | TGTGCCAGCAGCTTGGCTTTGGGTCCCCCCAACTACGAGCAGTACTTC
few | TRBJ2-7 | NA | 13 | TRBV29-1 | CSAESGFSVEQYF | TGCAGCGCTGAATCGGGTTTCTCCGTCGAGCAGTACTTC
many | TRBJ2-5 | NA | 18 | TRBV2 | CASSEDLARDPRVETQYF | TGTGCCAGCAGTGAAGACTTGGCCCGGGACCCGCGGGTTGAGACCCAGTACTTC
many | TRBJ2-3 | TRBD2 | 19 | TRBV5-8 | CASSFWTSGGSSHTDTQYF | TGTGCCAGCAGCTTTTGGACTAGCGGGGGGAGTTCACACACAGATACGCAGTATTTT
NA | TRBJ2-1 | TRBD2 | 14 | TRBV6-2/TRBV6-3 | CASHLAEFYNEQFF | TGTGCCAGCCACCTAGCGGAGTTCTACAATGAGCAGTTCTTC
many | TRBJ2-1 | NA | 16 | TRBV5-6 | CASSLVRGNSYNEQFF | TGTGCCAGCAGCTTGGTCCGGGGCAATAGCTACAATGAGCAGTTCTTC
NA | TRBJ2-5 | TRBD1 | 16 | TRBV12-3/TRBV12-4 | CASSLGTGQGEETQYF | TGTGCCAGCAGTTTAGGGACCGGACAGGGGGAAGAGACCCAGTACTTC